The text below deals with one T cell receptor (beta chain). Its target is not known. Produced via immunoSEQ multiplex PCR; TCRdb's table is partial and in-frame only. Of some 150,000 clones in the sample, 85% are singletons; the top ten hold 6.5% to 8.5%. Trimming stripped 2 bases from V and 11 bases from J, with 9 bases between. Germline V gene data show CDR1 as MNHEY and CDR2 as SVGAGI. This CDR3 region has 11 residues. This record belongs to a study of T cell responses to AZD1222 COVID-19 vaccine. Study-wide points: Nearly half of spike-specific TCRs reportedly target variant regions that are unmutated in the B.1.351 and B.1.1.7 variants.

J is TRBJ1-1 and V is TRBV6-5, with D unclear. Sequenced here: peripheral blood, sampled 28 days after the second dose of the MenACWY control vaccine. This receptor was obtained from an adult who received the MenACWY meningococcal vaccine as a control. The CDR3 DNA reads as TGTGCCAGCAGTTACCAAAAGAGGGCTTTCTTT. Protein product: CASSYQKRAFF.